This section outlines one TCR beta chain sequence together with its context. Its antigen is undetermined. Germline V lookup: CDR1 LNHDA, CDR2 SQIVND (reference sequence). The CDR3 sequence is 13 residues long. The record originates from a study of T cell clusters in autoimmune cytopenias. At the level of the study: A median of approximately 47,000 TRB reads per sample yielded a median approximately 2,200 distinct clonotypes.

TRB was amplified by touch-down multiplex PCR, primer pools A and B combined. No DNA is given; TCRdb re-called the multiplex PCR reads and lists each CDR3 protein once. In total, the table holds 12,000 or so distinct CDR3 sequences. Study-wide points: TRB repertoire shifts in secondary cytopenia and chronic lymphocytic leukemia mostly reflected lymphoma, not autoimmunity. Physiological T cell clusters of healthy donors were apparently absent in primary autoimmune cytopenia patients. The T cell clusters came from computational analysis alone and lack functional validation.

TRB was amplified from roughly 250 ng of peripheral blood genomic DNA per sample. The chain has TRBV19 and TRBJ1-5. The TCR sequence derives from a human donor with an autoimmune cytopenia or autoimmune hepatitis (not recorded which). Source material: peripheral blood. The CDR3 region is CASSIGPNQPQHF. The full variable domain, its missing parts supplied by reference TRBV19 and TRBJ1-5, is DGGITQSPKYLFRKEGQNVTLSCEQNLNHDAMYWYRQDPGQGLRLIYYSQIVNDFQKGDIAEGYSVSREKKESFPLTVTSAQKNPTAFYLCASSIGPNQPQHFGDGTRLSIL.